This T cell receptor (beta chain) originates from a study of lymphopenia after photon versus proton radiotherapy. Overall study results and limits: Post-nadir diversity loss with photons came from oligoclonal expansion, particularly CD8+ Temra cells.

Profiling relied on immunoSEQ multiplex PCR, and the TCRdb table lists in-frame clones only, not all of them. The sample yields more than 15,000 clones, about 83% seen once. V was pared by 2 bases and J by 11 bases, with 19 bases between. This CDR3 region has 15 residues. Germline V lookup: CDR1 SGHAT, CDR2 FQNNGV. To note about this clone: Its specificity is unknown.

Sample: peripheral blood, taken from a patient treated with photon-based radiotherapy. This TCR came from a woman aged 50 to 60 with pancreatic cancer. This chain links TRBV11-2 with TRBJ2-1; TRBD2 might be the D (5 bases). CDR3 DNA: TGTGCCAGCAGCTTATCGTCCACTAGGACGGGAAAGCAGTTCTTC. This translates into CASSLSSTRTGKQFF.